This T cell receptor (beta chain) was documented in a study of blood T cell repertoires in COVID-19. Study details: Samples came from the United States, Italy and Spain, spanning acute and convalescent COVID-19.

This CDR3 region has 12 residues. CDR1 is LGHDT and CDR2 is YNNKEL in the germline V gene (reference sequence). The ends were cut back, 6 bases at V and 3 bases at J, with 9 bases in the middle. Produced via immunoSEQ multiplex PCR; TCRdb's table is partial and in-frame only. The sample has hundreds of thousands of clones, approximately 84% seen once. Material for sequencing was peripheral blood. The receptor's source is a human donor in a cohort sampled during active COVID-19. The chain joins TRBV3-1 (or the pseudogene TRBV3-2) to TRBJ2-7; D is perhaps TRBD2 (6 bases). The CDR3 sequence is CASRGGNYEQYF. DNA of the CDR3: TGTGCCAGCAGAGGCGGGAACTACGAGCAGTACTTC.